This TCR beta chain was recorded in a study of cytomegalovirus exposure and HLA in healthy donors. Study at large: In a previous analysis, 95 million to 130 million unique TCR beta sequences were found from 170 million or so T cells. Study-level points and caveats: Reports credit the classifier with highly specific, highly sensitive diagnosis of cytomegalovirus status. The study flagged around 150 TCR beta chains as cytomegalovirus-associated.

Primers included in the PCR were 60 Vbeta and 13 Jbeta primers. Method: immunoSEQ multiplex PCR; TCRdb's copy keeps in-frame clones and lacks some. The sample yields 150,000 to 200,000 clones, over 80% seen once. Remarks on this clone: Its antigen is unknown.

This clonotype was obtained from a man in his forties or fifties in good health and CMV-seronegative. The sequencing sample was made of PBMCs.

The CDR3 loop is CASSSDRGTNQPQHF. CDR3 nucleotides: TGTGCCAGCAGTTCGGACAGGGGGACCAATCAGCCCCAGCATTTT. The rearrangement links TRBV7-6 to TRBJ1-5, with 10 nucleotides matching TRBD1. The CDR3 runs to 15 residues. Per the germline V gene, CDR1 is SGHVS and CDR2 is FNYEAQ. Trimming removed 6 bases from V and 3 bases from J; junction bases left unmatched: 5.